This TCR beta chain was recovered during a study of cytomegalovirus exposure and HLA in healthy donors. In germline, CDR1 is LNHDA, CDR2 SQIVND (reference sequence). This CDR3 has 14 residues. Study conclusions and caveats: Analysis performed later found about 18,000 TCR beta sequences associated with HLA alleles at 0.05 false discovery rate. Sequencing likely caused a cluster of highly shared sequence variants.

Donors showed nominal health when sampled, although they likely had unrecorded immune exposures. PCR involved 60 Vbeta and 13 Jbeta primers. TCRdb's table, derived via immunoSEQ multiplex PCR, lists solely in-frame clones and lacks some. The data show some 160,000 clones, around 79% seen once. As regards this clone: The antigen is unknown. The junction shows a germline mismatch at one end, possibly a read error.

This chain links TRBV19 with TRBJ2-1, with 8 bases fitting TRBD1. Sequencing was done on a sample of PBMCs. The TCR comes from a woman under 40 in good health and CMV-seronegative. The CDR3: CASSLDRGYNEQFF. CDR3 bases: TGTGCCAGTAGTTTAGACAGGGGCTACAATGAGCAGTTCTTC.